The entry below describes one T cell receptor beta chain. The sample comes from a study of blood T cell repertoires in COVID-19. In the authors' workflow: Nucleated cell counts were estimated from reference gene primer amplification. Measured with immunoSEQ multiplex PCR; TCRdb has only the in-frame clones, and not every one. Clonal size and the V and J genes are those of that table, whereas D and trimming came from the DNA. Of 300,000 to 350,000 clones listed, 89% were seen once; the top ten hold roughly 4%. The sequence was collected from a woman aged 60-75 years with COVID-19, enrolled during active disease. Sequencing was performed on peripheral blood.

The DNA for the CDR3 is TGCGCCAGCAGCCAAGCTCCAGGGAGGGATAATTCACCCCTCCACTTT. Translated, it gives CASSQAPGRDNSPLHF. The chain recombines TRBV4-1 with TRBJ1-6; D is perhaps TRBD1 (5 bases). Germline V CDR1 and CDR2: MGHRA, YSYEKL. This CDR3 is 16 amino acids long. Trimming stripped 1 base from V and 5 bases from J, with 12 bases between.